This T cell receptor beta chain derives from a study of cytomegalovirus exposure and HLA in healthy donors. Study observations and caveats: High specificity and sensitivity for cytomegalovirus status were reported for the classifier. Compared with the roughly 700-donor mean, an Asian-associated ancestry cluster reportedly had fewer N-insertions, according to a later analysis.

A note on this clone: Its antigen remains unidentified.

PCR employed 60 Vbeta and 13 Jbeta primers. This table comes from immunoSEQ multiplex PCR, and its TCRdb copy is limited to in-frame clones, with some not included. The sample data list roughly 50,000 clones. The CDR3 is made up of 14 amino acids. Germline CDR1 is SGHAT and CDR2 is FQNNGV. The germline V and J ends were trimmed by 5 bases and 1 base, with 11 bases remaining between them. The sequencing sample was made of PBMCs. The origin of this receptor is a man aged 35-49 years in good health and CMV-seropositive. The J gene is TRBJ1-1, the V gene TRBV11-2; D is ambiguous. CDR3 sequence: CASSHPSENTEAFF. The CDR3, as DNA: TGTGCCAGCAGCCACCCTTCAGAGAACACTGAAGCTTTCTTT. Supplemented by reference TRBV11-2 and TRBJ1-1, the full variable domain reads EAGVAQSPRYKIIEKRQSVAFWCNPISGHATLYWYQQILGQGPKLLIQFQNNGVVDDSQLPKDRFSAERLKGVDSTLKIQPAKLEDSAVYLCASSHPSENTEAFFGQGTRLTVV.